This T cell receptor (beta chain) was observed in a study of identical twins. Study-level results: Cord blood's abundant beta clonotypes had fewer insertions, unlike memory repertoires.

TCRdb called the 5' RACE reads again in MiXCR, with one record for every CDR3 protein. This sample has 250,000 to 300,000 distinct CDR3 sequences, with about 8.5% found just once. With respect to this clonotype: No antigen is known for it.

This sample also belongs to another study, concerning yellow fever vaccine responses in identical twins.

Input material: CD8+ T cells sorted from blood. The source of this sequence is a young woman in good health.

This chain's CDR3 is CASSSEGLAGVEQYF. CDR3 DNA: TGTGCCAGCAGCTCAGAGGGACTAGCGGGAGTCGAGCAGTACTTC. The chain recombines TRBV7-9 with TRBJ2-7, with 14 positions matching TRBD2. The CDR3 spans 15 residues. V trimming: 4 bases; J trimming: 6 bases; junction bases outside the gene matches: 5. Germline V gene lookup returns CDR1 SEHNR and CDR2 FQNEAQ (reference sequence). The entire variable domain, with the rest obtained from reference TRBV7-9 and TRBJ2-7, is as follows: DTGVSQNPRHKITKRGQNVTFRCDPISEHNRLYWYRQTLGQGPEFLTYFQNEAQLEKSRLLSDRFSAERPKGSFSTLEIQRTEQGDSAMYLCASSSEGLAGVEQYFGPGTRLTVT.